This record concerns one T cell receptor beta chain sequence. Only in-frame clones appear in the TCRdb table, and some are missing; sequencing was by immunoSEQ multiplex PCR. This table holds roughly 4,200 clones, 83% found once. Busulfan-fludarabine conditioning, marrow transplant, and cyclophosphamide on days +3 and +4 were administered. This sample was taken from a study of T cells after posttransplantation cyclophosphamide. The sequence was collected from a young adult male patient who received an allogeneic stem cell transplant from a related donor, was CMV-positive, and had no GVHD. The T cells may come from the graft donor. The input for sequencing was CD4+ T cells sorted from blood, taken roughly 250 days after a stem cell transplant with posttransplant cyclophosphamide.

CDR3 sequence: CASSLESSGGAGEQFF. For the CDR3, the DNA is TGCGCCAGCAGCTTGGAGTCTAGCGGGGGGGCGGGCGAGCAGTTCTTC. The chain carries TRBV5-1 and TRBJ2-1; 12 bases agree with TRBD2. CDR1 and CDR2 from the germline V gene are SGHRS and YFSETQ. The CDR3 length is 16 residues. V was clipped by 0 bases and J by 10 bases; unmatched bases: 8.